This paragraph covers one TCR beta chain sequence. Under the authors' procedure: Counts of nucleated cells, estimated from reference gene primer amplification, were obtained. The protocol was immunoSEQ multiplex PCR, while the TCRdb copy is restricted to in-frame clones and leaves out a portion. Clonal size and the V and J genes are those of that table, whereas D and trimming came from the DNA. The sample consists of hundreds of thousands of clones, approximately 81% of them appearing once. These data originate in a study of blood T cell repertoires in COVID-19. About the research overall: Samples of COVID-19 (acute and convalescent) were obtained from the United States, Italy and Spain. PBMCs, B-cell-depleted T cells, or T cells were the source of the cDNA or gDNA that made up the material.

V was pared by 5 bases and J by 2 bases, with 13 bases between. The CDR3 consists of 14 residues. CDR1 and CDR2 from the germline V gene are MNHEY and SMNVEV (reference sequence). The sequenced sample consisted of peripheral blood. The clonotype originates from an elderly woman with acute or convalescent COVID-19. The chain has TRBV27 and TRBJ2-7, with D unresolved. The CDR3 coding sequence is TGTGCCAGCAGTCTCCAGTTAGCCACCTACGAGCAGTACTTC. This gives the protein CASSLQLATYEQYF.